Listed here are 3 T cell receptor beta chains from one sample, sequenced in a study of T cell responses to AZD1222 COVID-19 vaccine. Profiled with immunoSEQ multiplex PCR; TCRdb holds only in-frame clones, not every one. The sample includes more than 60,000 clones, roughly nine tenths seen only once; the top ten take roughly 24%. The sample was peripheral blood, taken on day 0 of AZD1222 vaccination. The receptors derive from an adult in good health.

This CDR3 reads CASSLGQGAEKLFF. CDR3 bases: TGTGCCAGCAGCTTGGGACAGGGGGCTGAAAAACTGTTTTTT. The rearrangement links TRBV5-6 to TRBJ1-4; 10 positions agree with TRBD1. The ends lost 0 bases at V and 7 bases at J; junction bases unmatched: 0. Per the germline V gene, CDR1 is SGHDT and CDR2 is YYEEEE. This CDR3 contains 14 residues.

This chain joins TRBV3-1 (or the pseudogene TRBV3-2) and TRBJ2-5, with 8 nucleotides matching TRBD1. Germline values: CDR1 LGHDT, CDR2 YNNKEL (reference sequence). The junction had 8 bases not matched to a gene; V was cut back by 0 bases and J by 5 bases. The CDR3 contains 16 residues. CDR3 DNA: TGTGCCAGCAGCCAAGATCGCACAGGGGGTCGCGAGACCCAGTACTTC. Protein product: CASSQDRTGGRETQYF.

The J gene is TRBJ2-7, the V gene TRBV5-1, with TRBD1 identical over 8 bases. After removal of 4 bases from V and 3 bases from J, the junction contained 9 bases not matched to a gene. Germline V gene sequence: CDR1 SGHRS, CDR2 YFSETQ. The CDR3 totals 15 residues. The CDR3 here is CASSPTGQDHYEQYF. DNA for the CDR3: TGCGCCAGCAGCCCGACGGGACAGGACCACTACGAGCAGTACTTC.